This is a list of T cell receptor beta chains from one sample in a study of blood T cell repertoires in COVID-19. Repertoires were generated with immunoSEQ multiplex PCR, while TCRdb's copy carries only in-frame clones and drops some. The sample yields 130,000 to 150,000 clones, 70% to 90% seen once. The sample was peripheral blood. These receptors all stem from a man aged 65 to 79 with acute or convalescent COVID-19. Each CDR3 is given without its conserved first and last residue. The order of the fields is V gene, D gene, CDR3 protein. A D gene is named only where the DNA matches it firmly.

V: TRBV7-9; D: TRBD1; CDR3: ASSPDRAGSNYGYT
V: TRBV5-8; D: NA; CDR3: ASSLGRGFRREQY
V: TRBV6-2/TRBV6-3; D: TRBD2; CDR3: ASSQAGGGNEQF
V: TRBV7-9; D: NA; CDR3: ASSTGSGNTEAF
V: TRBV7-9; D: NA; CDR3: ASSLTQGFSGNTIY
V: TRBV6-5; D: NA; CDR3: ASSREKSETQY
V: TRBV28; D: TRBD1; CDR3: ASKDRETEAF
V: TRBV19; D: NA; CDR3: AAGGRLEAF
V: TRBV11-3; D: TRBD2; CDR3: ASSFAYGRSRTGELF
V: TRBV5-4; D: TRBD1; CDR3: ASSPGFDRVPDTQY
V: TRBV10-3; D: NA; CDR3: AISDTNRPIQETQY
V: TRBV7-9; D: NA; CDR3: ASSVDRRNEQF
V: TRBV10-3; D: TRBD1; CDR3: AITGTGGDGYT
V: TRBV6-6; D: TRBD1; CDR3: ASTRAGTGRDQPQH
V: TRBV3-1/TRBV3-2; D: TRBD2; CDR3: ASSQGGGLARDTQY
V: TRBV10-3; D: NA; CDR3: AISESGATNEKLF
V: TRBV2; D: TRBD1; CDR3: ASNGQGAGEQY
V: TRBV5-1; D: TRBD2; CDR3: ASSLETSFIDTQY
V: TRBV12-5; D: NA; CDR3: ASKGGVGTEAF
V: TRBV27; D: NA; CDR3: ASSFRSGSTEAF
V: TRBV6-2/TRBV6-3; D: TRBD2; CDR3: ASSWEGLSYEQY
V: TRBV7-9; D: TRBD2; CDR3: ASSQLAGPSYEQY
V: TRBV5-1; D: NA; CDR3: ASSPWTTTDTQY
V: TRBV19; D: NA; CDR3: ASSIAGRVRQPQH
V: TRBV3-1/TRBV3-2; D: NA; CDR3: ASSQTERSTTQY
V: TRBV15; D: NA; CDR3: ATSRVARGGTEAF
V: TRBV3-1/TRBV3-2; D: NA; CDR3: ASSRNAGRMHEQY
V: TRBV24-1; D: TRBD1; CDR3: ATSDNRGPSEQF
V: TRBV12-3/TRBV12-4; D: TRBD1; CDR3: ASSSGQLQPQH
V: TRBV7-9; D: NA; CDR3: ASSLAEAGGHEQY
V: TRBV19; D: NA; CDR3: ASSPDRYQETQY
V: TRBV29-1; D: TRBD1; CDR3: SAQGQLNTEAF
V: TRBV10-1; D: TRBD2; CDR3: ASSEGSGGPTDTQY
V: TRBV7-8; D: TRBD2; CDR3: ASSLVRLAGTTSTDTQY
V: TRBV2; D: TRBD1; CDR3: ASSEQGGRNSPLH
V: TRBV19; D: NA; CDR3: ASQFAGRTSFGNTIY
V: TRBV7-9; D: TRBD1; CDR3: ASSPQGAGTEAF
V: TRBV7-8; D: TRBD1; CDR3: ASSSTTGVSTNEKLF
V: TRBV7-2; D: TRBD1; CDR3: ASSLGQVRAYEQY
V: TRBV15; D: TRBD2; CDR3: ATSRGLAGAYNEQF
V: TRBV29-1; D: NA; CDR3: SVGSGGSYNEQF
V: TRBV5-1; D: NA; CDR3: ASSLGQLDGYT
V: TRBV6-5; D: TRBD2; CDR3: ASGWTSGSAGELF
V: TRBV28; D: NA; CDR3: ASSSRIGGMNTEAF
V: TRBV12-3/TRBV12-4; D: NA; CDR3: ASSFGLAGELF
V: TRBV2; D: NA; CDR3: ASSVRSDSGNTIY
V: TRBV7-3; D: NA; CDR3: ASSLTQYTEAF
V: TRBV11-2; D: NA; CDR3: ASSLEPSRAQY
V: TRBV11-2; D: NA; CDR3: ASSLALELAQIGEQF
V: TRBV7-9; D: NA; CDR3: ASSLDDSYRY
V: TRBV19; D: TRBD2; CDR3: ASSIAGGSSYNEQF
V: TRBV27; D: TRBD2; CDR3: ASSRFPGLAGGPDGELF
V: TRBV3-1/TRBV3-2; D: NA; CDR3: ASSPPGSYEQY
V: TRBV6-5; D: NA; CDR3: ASSYGRDDQPQH